The 17 T cell receptor beta chains below all came from one sample that was sequenced in a study of shared clonotypes between healthy human individuals. TCRdb's table, derived via immunoSEQ multiplex PCR, lists solely in-frame clones and lacks some. Here the sample spans 2 million to 2.5 million clones, nearly 97% being singletons. Sequencing used naive CD4+ T cells sorted from blood. The subset is: CD45RA+ positively selected. Every receptor here comes from a man between 18 and 35 years old in good health.

On this clone: Other DNA sequences within the sample encode an identical CDR3. CDR3: CASSYGNTIYF. CDR3 in DNA: TGTGCCAGCAGTTATGGAAACACCATATATTTT. The chain has TRBV6-5 and TRBJ1-3; no firm D call. Germline values: CDR1 MNHEY, CDR2 SVGAGI. V was pared by 3 bases and J by 3 bases, with 0 bases between. This CDR3 spans 11 amino acids.

The genes are TRBV6-1 and TRBJ2-1; TRBD1 or TRBD2 may be the D gene (6 bases each). The V gene's germline CDR1 is MNHNS and CDR2 SASEGT. This CDR3 has 18 residues. The V and J ends lost 4 bases and 0 bases respectively, with 19 bases between them. The CDR3 DNA reads as TGTGCCAGCAGTGGGAGGGACATCCGCCTTTTCTCCTACAATGAGCAGTTCTTC. This gives the protein CASSGRDIRLFSYNEQFF.

The rearrangement joins TRBV28 to TRBJ2-3; TRBD2 aligns across 13 bases. The ends lost 2 bases at V and 0 bases at J; junction bases unmatched: 11. The CDR3 covers 20 residues. Per germline, CDR1 MDHEN and CDR2 SYDVKM. CDR3 sequence: CASSLGGLAGFLYSTDTQYF. The DNA of the CDR3 is TGTGCCAGCAGTTTAGGGGGACTAGCGGGGTTCCTCTATAGCACAGATACGCAGTATTTT.

This sequence joins TRBV27 and TRBJ2-7; 10 positions match TRBD1. The CDR3 totals 15 residues. From germline, CDR1 is MNHEY and CDR2 SMNVEV (reference sequence). Trimming at V came to 5 bases and at J to 1 base, leaving 5 bases not matched to a gene. The CDR3 region is CASSPPGQGSYEQYF. The CDR3 DNA sequence: TGTGCCAGCAGTCCGCCGGGACAGGGGTCCTACGAGCAGTACTTC.

This rearrangement joins TRBV2 to TRBJ1-2, with TRBD1 matching over 7 bases. This CDR3 comprises 16 residues. J gave up 2 bases and V 6 bases, and 12 bases lay outside the gene matches. The germline V gene has CDR1 SNHLY and CDR2 FYNNEI. CDR3 amino acids: CASSLKRTGWNYGYTF. CDR3 nucleotide sequence: TGTGCCAGCAGCCTAAAAAGGACAGGTTGGAACTATGGCTACACCTTC.

This rearrangement joins TRBV30 to TRBJ1-5; the D gene is possibly TRBD1 (5 bases). Looked up from germline, CDR1 is GTSNPN and CDR2 is SVGIG (reference sequence). This CDR3 is built from 15 residues. The V and J ends lost 2 bases and 6 bases respectively, with 17 bases between them. CDR3 loop: CAWSSLGGLVQPQHF. The CDR3 bases are TGTGCCTGGAGTTCTCTGGGGGGGTTAGTTCAGCCCCAGCATTTT.

J is TRBJ2-1 and V is TRBV7-2; 10 bases agree with TRBD1. CDR3 length: 15 amino acids. Trimming took 5 bases from V and 10 from J; bases not matched to a gene: 11. Germline V gene sequence: CDR1 SGHTA, CDR2 FQGNSA. The CDR3 loop reads CASSPPGQGIGEQFF. The CDR3 nucleotides read TGTGCCAGCAGCCCCCCGGGACAGGGGATAGGAGAGCAGTTCTTC.

This chain joins TRBV9 and TRBJ1-2; possible D gene TRBD1, 5 bases. Germline CDR1 is SGDLS and CDR2 is YYNGEE. The CDR3 has 12 amino acids. Trimming removed 7 bases from V and 4 bases from J, with 11 bases in between. The CDR3 spells CASATGRYGYTF. DNA of the CDR3: TGTGCCAGCGCCACAGGTCGCTATGGCTACACCTTC.

This clone is a singleton in its sample. This chain uses TRBV28 with TRBJ2-7; D may correspond to TRBD1 or TRBD2 (6 bases each). Germline V CDR1 and CDR2: MDHEN, SYDVKM. The CDR3 runs to 14 residues. Trimming pared 5 bases from V and 4 bases from J, leaving 15 bases between. The CDR3 sequence is CASSAPPGAYEQYF. In DNA, the CDR3 is TGTGCCAGCAGTGCCCCCCCGGGGGCATACGAGCAGTACTTC.

The chain combines TRBV7-9 with TRBJ2-7, with no clear D. Deletions cut 2 bases from V and 4 bases from J, with 21 bases between. The CDR3 spans 17 residues. The V gene's germline CDR1 is SEHNR and CDR2 FQNEAQ (reference sequence). The DNA of the CDR3 is TGTGCCAGCAGCTTAATCGAGCTGGGTGGGCCCAGGTACGAGCAGTACTTC. Residues: CASSLIELGGPRYEQYF.

V is TRBV5-1 and J is TRBJ2-3; 7 bases agree with TRBD1. This CDR3 is 13 amino acids long. Per germline, CDR1 SGHRS and CDR2 YFSETQ. The V gene end was trimmed by 2 bases and the J gene end by 4 bases; junction bases not matched to a gene: 1. CDR3 sequence: CASSFGTADTQYF. CDR3 sequence (DNA): TGCGCCAGCAGCTTCGGGACAGCAGATACGCAGTATTTT. The full variable domain, in which reference TRBV5-1 and TRBJ2-3 provide the parts outside the CDR3, is KAGVTQTPRYLIKTRGQQVTLSCSPISGHRSVSWYQQTPGQGLQFLFEYFSETQRNKGNFPGRFSGRQFSNSRSEMNVSTLELGDSALYLCASSFGTADTQYFGPGTRLTVL.

The chain couples TRBV5-1 to TRBJ2-5, with a weak D call TRBD1 (5 bases). The CDR3 contains 11 residues. CDR1 SGHRS and CDR2 YFSETQ come from the germline V gene. V dropped 4 bases and J dropped 4 bases, with 5 bases sitting between them. In DNA form, the CDR3 reads TGCGCCAGCAGCCAGGGAGAGACCCAGTACTTC. This gives the protein CASSQGETQYF.

The chain carries TRBV6-5 and TRBJ2-7; 8 bases agree with TRBD2. This CDR3 is built from 15 residues. V trimming: 2 bases; J trimming: 1 base; junction bases outside the gene matches: 4. Germline CDR1 MNHEY, CDR2 SVGAGI. CDR3 DNA sequence: TGTGCCAGCAGTTACGACGGCGGGAGGTCCTACGAGCAGTACTTC. Residues: CASSYDGGRSYEQYF.

The chain links TRBV27 to TRBJ1-1, with 11 bases identical to TRBD1. J gave up 6 bases and V 6 bases, and 6 bases lay outside the gene matches. The CDR3 loop spans 14 amino acids. Germline values: CDR1 MNHEY, CDR2 SMNVEV (reference sequence). The CDR3 nucleotides are TGTGCCAGCAGCGGACAGGGGGCTTTCTCTGAAGCTTTCTTT. Its translation is CASSGQGAFSEAFF.

The CDR3 coding sequence is TGCGCCAGCAGTGACCAGGGGAACACTGAAGCTTTCTTT. Residues: CASSDQGNTEAFF. This sequence joins TRBV10-1 and TRBJ1-1, with TRBD1 as a possible D gene (5 bases). CDR1 is WNHNN and CDR2 is SYGVQD in the germline V gene (reference sequence). The CDR3 consists of 13 residues. The V end lost 3 bases, the J end lost 1 base, and 6 bases lay between the germline ends.

This clone was counted a few times. The genes are TRBV30 and TRBJ1-2, with D perhaps TRBD1 (6 bases). CDR1 is GTSNPN and CDR2 is SVGIG in the germline V gene (reference sequence). Deletions cut 2 bases from V and 4 bases from J, with 11 bases between. This CDR3 has 13 amino acids. CDR3 sequence reads: CAWSQQGAYGYTF. The DNA of the CDR3 is TGTGCCTGGAGTCAACAGGGCGCCTATGGCTACACCTTC.

The CDR3 reads CASSADRNSYEQYF. CDR3 nucleotides: TGTGCCAGCAGCGCGGACAGAAACTCCTACGAGCAGTACTTC. This chain joins TRBV5-4 and TRBJ2-7; a weak D match, TRBD1 (6 bases). CDR3 length: 14 amino acids. V gave up 4 bases and J gave up 0 bases, with 11 bases separating them. In germline, CDR1 is SGHNT, CDR2 YYREEE (reference sequence).